Following are 19 T cell receptor beta chains from one sample sequenced in a study of T cell repertoires in cytomegalovirus infection. For these receptors, no antigen is known. In TCRdb, the reads were re-called with MiXCR into one record per CDR3 protein. Of 700,000 to 950,000 distinct CDR3 sequences listed, about 30% are singletons. Sequenced here: cultured CD8+ T cells from PBMCs, sampled from culture after CMV antigen stimulation. Receptor source: a human donor in good health (CMV status not recorded). Some clones in this sample may be carry-over from other donors' samples.

This clonotype was picked up one time. The chain combines TRBV20-1 with TRBJ2-7, with no clear D. The CDR3 consists of 15 residues. Germline V gives CDR1 DFQATT, CDR2 SNEGSKA (reference sequence). V was cut by 0 bases and J by 1 base, with 13 bases left in between. CDR3 nucleotides: TGCAGTGCTAGAGATTCCGTTACAGCATCCTACGAGCAGTACTTC. Its translation is CSARDSVTASYEQYF.

This clonotype has a handful of counts. The V and J genes are TRBV19 and TRBJ1-1; 7 bases fit TRBD1. CDR1 is LNHDA, CDR2 SQIVND, per germline (reference sequence). The trim removed 7 bases at V and 4 bases at J, leaving 6 bases unmatched. This CDR3 contains 13 residues. Written as DNA, the CDR3 is TGTGCCAGTACTACAGGGGTTGCCACTGAAGCTTTCTTT. Protein product: CASTTGVATEAFF.

A note on this clonotype: The junction does not match germline at one end; this may be a read error. This chain connects TRBV20-1 to TRBJ2-1; possibly TRBD1 for D (5 bases). Germline V lookup: CDR1 DFQATT, CDR2 SNEGSKA (reference sequence). The CDR3 length is 15 residues. The CDR3 loop is CSARGHPSSYNEQFF. CDR3 bases: TGCAGTGCCAGAGGACACCCCAGCTCCTACAATGAGCAGTTCTTC.

Only a few counts were recorded for this clonotype. The chain uses TRBV15 and TRBJ1-4, with D unclear. From germline, CDR1 is LNHNV and CDR2 YYDKDF (reference sequence). This CDR3 contains 16 residues. V lost 0 bases and J 5 bases, leaving 13 bases between the germline ends. CDR3 residues: CATSRETAMPNEKLFF. DNA for the CDR3: TGTGCCACCAGCAGAGAGACCGCTATGCCCAATGAAAAACTGTTTTTT. Combining the CDR3 with reference TRBV15 and TRBJ1-4 gives the whole variable domain DAMVIQNPRYQVTQFGKPVTLSCSQTLNHNVMYWYQQKSSQAPKLLFHYYDKDFNNEADTPDNFQSRRPNTSFCFLDIRSPGLGDTAMYLCATSRETAMPNEKLFFGSGTQLSVL.

Concerning this clonotype itself: Given a much more abundant clone one base away, this may be a read error. This chain joins TRBV12-3 or TRBV12-4 and TRBJ2-3; TRBD2 matches at 10 bases. CDR3 size: 18 residues. J gave up 5 bases and V 3 bases, and 14 bases lay outside the gene matches. In DNA form, the CDR3 reads TGTGCCAGCAGTTTCGTCCCGCTAGCGGGGGTCTTCATAGATACGCAGTATTTT. It encodes CASSFVPLAGVFIDTQYF.

This chain uses TRBV12-3 or TRBV12-4 with TRBJ1-6; D unresolved. The germline V and J ends were trimmed by 6 bases and 6 bases, with 9 bases remaining between them. The CDR3 runs 13 residues. The CDR3 protein is CASRLGGNSPLHF. The CDR3 DNA sequence: TGTGCCAGCAGACTTGGTGGTAATTCACCCCTCCACTTT.

This clonotype was seen repeatedly, ten times or more. The V gene is TRBV3-1, the J gene TRBJ2-5; maybe TRBD2 (5 bases). The germline V and J ends were trimmed by 5 bases and 2 bases, with 12 bases remaining between them. From germline, CDR1 is LGHDT and CDR2 YNNKEL (reference sequence). The CDR3 sequence is 14 residues long. The CDR3 nucleotides read TGTGCCAGCAGCGGGAGTGGCGTTCAAGAGACCCAGTACTTC. Translating it yields CASSGSGVQETQYF.

There are a few counts of this clonotype. V is TRBV7-6 and J is TRBJ2-1; D is uncertain. V was cut by 1 base and J by 10 bases, with 14 bases left in between. The CDR3 totals 14 residues. Germline values: CDR1 SGHVS, CDR2 FNYEAQ. CDR3 amino acids: CASSLVGEDGEQFF. CDR3 in DNA: TGTGCCAGCAGCTTAGTTGGAGAGGACGGAGAGCAGTTCTTC. The full variable domain, its missing parts supplied by reference TRBV7-6 and TRBJ2-1, is GAGVSQSPRYKVTKRGQDVALRCDPISGHVSLYWYRQALGQGPEFLTYFNYEAQQDKSGLPNDRFSAERPEGSISTLTIQRTEQRDSAMYRCASSLVGEDGEQFFGPGTRLTVL.

The V call is TRBV5-5, the J call TRBJ2-7; D ambiguous. CDR3 length equals 15 residues. Germline CDR1 SGHKS, CDR2 YYEKEE (reference sequence). V lost 4 bases and J 5 bases, leaving 19 bases between the germline ends. The CDR3 sequence is CASSPSRRALDEQYF. The CDR3 DNA reads as TGTGCCAGCAGCCCCAGCCGTAGGGCGCTAGACGAGCAGTACTTC. Together with reference TRBV5-5 and TRBJ2-7, the CDR3 gives the full variable domain: DAGVTQSPTHLIKTRGQQVTLRCSPISGHKSVSWYQQVLGQGPQFIFQYYEKEERGRGNFPDRFSARQFPNYSSELNVNALLLGDSALYLCASSPSRRALDEQYFGPGTRLTVT.

This clonotype occurred a few times. For the CDR3, the DNA is TGTGCCACTAGCAGGTGGCTGACTGACAATGAGCAGTTCTTC. Its protein is CATSRWLTDNEQFF. The chain is built from TRBV10-3 and TRBJ2-1; TRBD2 is a possible D gene (5 bases). The V and J ends lost 10 bases and 5 bases respectively, with 18 bases between them. The germline CDR1 and CDR2 sequences are ENHRY and SYGVKD. CDR3 length: 14 residues.

Only a few counts were recorded for this clonotype. This sequence joins TRBV19 and TRBJ1-1; D remains ambiguous. Germline V CDR1 and CDR2: LNHDA, SQIVND (reference sequence). This CDR3 is 16 amino acids long. V was trimmed by 3 bases and J by 4 bases, leaving 18 bases between them. The CDR3: CASSIPTQTLATEAFF. In DNA, the CDR3 is TGTGCCAGTAGTATTCCGACCCAAACCTTGGCCACTGAAGCTTTCTTT.

The chain employs TRBV6-4 and TRBJ2-1; D could derive from TRBD1 or TRBD2 (5 bases each). V lost 0 bases to trimming and J lost 5 bases, with 11 bases between them. CDR3 size: 15 residues. Per the germline V gene, CDR1 is MRHNA and CDR2 is SNTAGT. CDR3 region: CASSDSRGADNEQFF. The CDR3 region has the DNA TGTGCCAGCAGTGACTCGAGGGGAGCAGACAATGAGCAGTTCTTC.

This clonotype was seen only a few times. In DNA form, the CDR3 reads TGTGCCAGCAGCTTAGTGGCAGGGGGCGAAACCGGGGAGCTGTTTTTT. Its translation is CASSLVAGGETGELFF. This sequence joins TRBV7-6 and TRBJ2-2, with TRBD1 identical over 8 bases. Unmatched junction bases numbered 6, after V lost 1 base and J lost 5 bases. Germline CDR1 is SGHVS and CDR2 is FNYEAQ. The CDR3 spans 16 residues.

This clonotype has just a few counts. The chain is built from TRBV12-3 or TRBV12-4 and TRBJ2-1; the D gene is possibly TRBD1 (5 bases). The V and J ends lost 6 bases and 0 bases respectively, with 15 bases between them. This CDR3 is 16 amino acids long. CDR3 sequence reads: CASRTPGLLSYNEQFF. The CDR3 DNA reads as TGTGCCAGCAGGACCCCAGGGCTTCTCTCCTACAATGAGCAGTTCTTC.

The CDR3 nucleotides read TGTGCCAGCAGGTCATTACGGGGGAGAGATTCACCCCTCCACTTT. Translating gives CASRSLRGRDSPLHF. The chain uses TRBV13 and TRBJ1-6; D possibly corresponds to TRBD1 (5 bases). Germline CDR1 PRHDT, CDR2 FYEKMQ (reference sequence). V lost 6 bases to trimming and J lost 8 bases, with 17 bases between them. The CDR3 covers 15 residues.

As to this clonotype: An end of the junction does not agree with germline; a read error may underlie this. The gene calls are TRBV3-1 and TRBJ2-1; the D is unclear. The CDR3 extends over 16 amino acids. Germline V gene data show CDR1 as LGHDT and CDR2 as YNNKEL (reference sequence). The CDR3 here is CASSQDRVIPYSEQFF. The CDR3 nucleotides are TGTGCCAGCAGCCAAGATAGGGTAATCCCCTACAGTGAGCAGTTCTTC.

About this clonotype itself: An end of the junction differs from the germline gene, which may be a read error. The V call is TRBV27, the J call TRBJ1-2; tentative D call: TRBD1 (5 bases). The CDR3 sequence is 14 residues long. Germline assignment: CDR1 MNHEY and CDR2 SMNVEV (reference sequence). CDR3 DNA: TGTGTCAGCAGTGTTACTGGGGGGAGGCATGGCTACACCTTC. This gives the protein CVSSVTGGRHGYTF.

This clonotype was detected ten times or more. The chain combines TRBV7-8 with TRBJ2-7; 13 positions match TRBD2. V lost 1 base to trimming and J lost 3 bases; unmatched junction nucleotides: 12. This CDR3 region has 19 residues. Germline V gene sequence: CDR1 SGHVS, CDR2 FQNEAQ. In DNA form, the CDR3 reads TGTGCCAGCAGCTTAGTGGTAGTGGGACTAGCGGGGAATAGCTACGAGCAGTACGTC. Translating it yields CASSLVVVGLAGNSYEQYV.

A note on this clonotype: Germline is not matched at one junction end, which may reflect a read error. This chain uses TRBV6-6 with TRBJ2-1; no clear D. The V gene's germline CDR1 is MNHNY and CDR2 SVGAGI (reference sequence). CDR3 length: 11 residues. CDR3: CASGYTNEQFF. The CDR3 nucleotides are TGTGCCAGCGGTTACACCAATGAGCAGTTCTTC.